Detailed here is one TCR beta chain. Repertoires were generated with immunoSEQ multiplex PCR, while TCRdb's copy carries only in-frame clones and drops some. The table records approximately 120,000 clones, 88% of them present only once. The CDR3 extends over 16 amino acids. CDR1 and CDR2 from the germline V gene are MNHNY and SVGAGI (reference sequence). J lost 2 bases, V lost 4 bases, and 6 bases had no gene match. The source of the sample is a study of T cell responses to AZD1222 COVID-19 vaccine. The V and J genes are TRBV6-6 and TRBJ1-5, with 9 nucleotides matching TRBD1. The receptor comes from an adult in good health. The material sequenced was peripheral blood, taken on day 0 of MenACWY control vaccination. The DNA for the CDR3 is TGTGCCAGCAGTTCCGGGACAGGGCCCGGCAATCAGCCCCAGCATTTT. Its translation is CASSSGTGPGNQPQHF.